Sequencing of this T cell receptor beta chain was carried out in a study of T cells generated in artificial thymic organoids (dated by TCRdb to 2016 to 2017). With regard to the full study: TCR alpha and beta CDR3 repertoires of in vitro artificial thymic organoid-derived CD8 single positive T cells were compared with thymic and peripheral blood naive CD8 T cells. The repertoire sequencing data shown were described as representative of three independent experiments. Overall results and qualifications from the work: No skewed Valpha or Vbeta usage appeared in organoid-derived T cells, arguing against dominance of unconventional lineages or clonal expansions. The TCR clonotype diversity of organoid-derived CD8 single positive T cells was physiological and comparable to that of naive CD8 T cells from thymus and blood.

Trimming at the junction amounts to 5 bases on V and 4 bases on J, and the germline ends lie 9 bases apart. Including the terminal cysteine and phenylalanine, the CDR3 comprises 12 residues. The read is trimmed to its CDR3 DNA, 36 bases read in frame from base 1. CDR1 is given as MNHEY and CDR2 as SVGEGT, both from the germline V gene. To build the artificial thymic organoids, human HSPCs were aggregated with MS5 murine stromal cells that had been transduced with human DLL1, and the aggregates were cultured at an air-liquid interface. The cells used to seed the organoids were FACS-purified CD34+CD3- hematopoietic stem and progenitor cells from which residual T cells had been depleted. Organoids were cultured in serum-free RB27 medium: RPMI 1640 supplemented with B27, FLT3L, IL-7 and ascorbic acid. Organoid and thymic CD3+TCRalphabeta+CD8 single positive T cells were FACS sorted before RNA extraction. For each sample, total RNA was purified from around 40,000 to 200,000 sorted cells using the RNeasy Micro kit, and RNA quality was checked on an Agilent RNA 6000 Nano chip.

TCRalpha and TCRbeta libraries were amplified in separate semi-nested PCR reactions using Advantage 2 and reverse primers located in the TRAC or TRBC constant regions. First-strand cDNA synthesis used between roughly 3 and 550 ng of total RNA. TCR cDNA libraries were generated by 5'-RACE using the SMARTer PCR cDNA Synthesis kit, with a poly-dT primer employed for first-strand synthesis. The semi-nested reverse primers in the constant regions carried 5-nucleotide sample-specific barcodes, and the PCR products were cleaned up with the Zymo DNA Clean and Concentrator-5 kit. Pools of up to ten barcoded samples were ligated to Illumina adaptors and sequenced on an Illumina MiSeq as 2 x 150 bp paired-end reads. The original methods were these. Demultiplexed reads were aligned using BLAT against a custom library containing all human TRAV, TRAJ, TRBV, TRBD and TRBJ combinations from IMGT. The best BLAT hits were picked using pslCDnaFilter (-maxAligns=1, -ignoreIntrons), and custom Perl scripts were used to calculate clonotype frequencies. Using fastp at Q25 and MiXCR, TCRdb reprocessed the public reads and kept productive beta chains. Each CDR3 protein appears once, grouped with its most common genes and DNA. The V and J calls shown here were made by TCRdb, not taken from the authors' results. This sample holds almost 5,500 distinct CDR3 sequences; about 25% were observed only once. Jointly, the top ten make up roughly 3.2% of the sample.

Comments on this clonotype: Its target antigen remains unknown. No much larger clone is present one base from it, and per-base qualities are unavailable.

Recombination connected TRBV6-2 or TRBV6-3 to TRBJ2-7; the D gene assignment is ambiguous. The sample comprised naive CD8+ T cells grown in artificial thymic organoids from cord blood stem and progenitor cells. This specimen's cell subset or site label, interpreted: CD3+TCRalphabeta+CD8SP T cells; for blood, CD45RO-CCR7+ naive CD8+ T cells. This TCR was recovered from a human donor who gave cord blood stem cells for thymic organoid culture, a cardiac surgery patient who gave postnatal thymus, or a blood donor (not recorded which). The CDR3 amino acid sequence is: CASSHFSYEQYF. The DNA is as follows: TGTGCCAGCAGTCATTTTTCGTACGAGCAGTACTTC.